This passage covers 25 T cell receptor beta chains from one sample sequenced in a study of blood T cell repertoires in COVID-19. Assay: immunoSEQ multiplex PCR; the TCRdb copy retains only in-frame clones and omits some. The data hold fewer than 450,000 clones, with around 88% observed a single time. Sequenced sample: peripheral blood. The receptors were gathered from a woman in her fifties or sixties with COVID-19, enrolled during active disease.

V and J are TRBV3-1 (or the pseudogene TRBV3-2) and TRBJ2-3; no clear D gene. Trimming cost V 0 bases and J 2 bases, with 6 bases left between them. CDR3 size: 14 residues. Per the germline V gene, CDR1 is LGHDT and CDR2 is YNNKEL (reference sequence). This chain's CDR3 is CASSQETVTDTQYF. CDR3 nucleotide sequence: TGTGCCAGCAGCCAAGAAACAGTCACAGATACGCAGTATTTT.

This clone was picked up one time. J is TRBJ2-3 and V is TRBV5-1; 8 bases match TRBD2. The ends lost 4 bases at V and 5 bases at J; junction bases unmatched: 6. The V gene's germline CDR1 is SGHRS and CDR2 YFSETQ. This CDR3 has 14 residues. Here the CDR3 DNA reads TGCGCCAGCAGCAGGAGGGGACTAGGAGATACGCAGTATTTT. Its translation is CASSRRGLGDTQYF.

The CDR3: CASSFRQGENEQFF. CDR3 DNA: TGTGCCAGCAGCTTCCGACAGGGGGAAAATGAGCAGTTCTTC. The chain combines TRBV5-4 with TRBJ2-1; 9 positions match TRBD1. The junction had 4 bases not matched to a gene; V was cut back by 2 bases and J by 7 bases. This CDR3 is built from 14 residues. From germline, CDR1 is SGHNT and CDR2 YYREEE (reference sequence).

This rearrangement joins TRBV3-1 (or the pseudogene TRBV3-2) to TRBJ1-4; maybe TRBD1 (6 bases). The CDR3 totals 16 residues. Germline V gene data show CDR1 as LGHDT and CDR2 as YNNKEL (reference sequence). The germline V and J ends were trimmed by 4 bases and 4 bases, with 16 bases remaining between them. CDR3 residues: CASSRQGDTGNEKLFF. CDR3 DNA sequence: TGTGCCAGCAGCCGCCAAGGGGACACCGGTAATGAAAAACTGTTTTTT.

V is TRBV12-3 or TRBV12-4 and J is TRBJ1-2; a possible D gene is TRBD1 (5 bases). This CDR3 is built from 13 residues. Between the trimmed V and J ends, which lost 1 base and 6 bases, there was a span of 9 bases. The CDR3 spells CASSLVRANGYTF. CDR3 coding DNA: TGTGCCAGCAGTTTAGTCAGGGCGAATGGCTACACCTTC.

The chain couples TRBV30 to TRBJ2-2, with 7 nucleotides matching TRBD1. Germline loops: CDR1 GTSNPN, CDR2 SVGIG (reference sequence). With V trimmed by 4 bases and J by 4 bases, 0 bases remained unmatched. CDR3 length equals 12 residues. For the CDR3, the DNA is TGTGCCTGGACAGGGGGCACCGGGGAGCTGTTTTTT. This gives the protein CAWTGGTGELFF.

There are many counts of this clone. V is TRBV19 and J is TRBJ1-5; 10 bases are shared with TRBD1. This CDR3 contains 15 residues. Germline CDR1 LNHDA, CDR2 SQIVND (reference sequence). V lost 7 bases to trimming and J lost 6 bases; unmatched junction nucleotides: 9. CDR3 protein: CASTSTGGSGQPQHF. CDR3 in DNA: TGTGCCAGTACTTCGACAGGGGGCTCTGGTCAGCCCCAGCATTTT.

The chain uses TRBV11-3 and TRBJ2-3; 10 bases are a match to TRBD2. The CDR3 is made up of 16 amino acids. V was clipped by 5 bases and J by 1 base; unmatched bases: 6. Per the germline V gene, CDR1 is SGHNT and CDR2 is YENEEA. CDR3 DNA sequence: TGTGCCAGCAGCCCCGCCACTAGCGGGGGCACAGATACGCAGTATTTT. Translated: CASSPATSGGTDTQYF.

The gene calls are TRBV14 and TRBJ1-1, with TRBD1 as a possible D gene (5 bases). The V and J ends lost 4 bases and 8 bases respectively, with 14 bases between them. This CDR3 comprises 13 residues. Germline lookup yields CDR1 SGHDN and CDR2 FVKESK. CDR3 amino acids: CASSPGGAVEAFF. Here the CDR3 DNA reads TGTGCCAGCAGCCCAGGCGGGGCCGTGGAAGCTTTCTTT.

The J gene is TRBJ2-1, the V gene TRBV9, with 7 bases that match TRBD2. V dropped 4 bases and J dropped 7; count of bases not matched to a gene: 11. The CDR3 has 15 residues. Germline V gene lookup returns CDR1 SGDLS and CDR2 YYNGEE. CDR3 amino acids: CASSRGGGVGNEQFF. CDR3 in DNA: TGTGCCAGCAGCCGTGGTGGGGGGGTAGGGAATGAGCAGTTCTTC.

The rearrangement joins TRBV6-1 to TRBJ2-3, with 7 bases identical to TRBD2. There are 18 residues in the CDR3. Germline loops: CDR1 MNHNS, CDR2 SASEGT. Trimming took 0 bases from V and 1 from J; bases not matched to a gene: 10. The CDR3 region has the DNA TGTGCCAGCAGTGAAGCCCTTCTCTTAGCGGGCGGCACAGATACGCAGTATTTT. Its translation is CASSEALLLAGGTDTQYF.

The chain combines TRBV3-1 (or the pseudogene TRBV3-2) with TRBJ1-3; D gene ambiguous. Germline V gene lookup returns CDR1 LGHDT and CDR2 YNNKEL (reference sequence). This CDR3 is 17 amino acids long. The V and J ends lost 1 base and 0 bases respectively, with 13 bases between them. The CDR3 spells CASSQVVRSSSGNTIYF. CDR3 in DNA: TGTGCCAGCAGCCAAGTGGTGCGGTCCAGCTCTGGAAACACCATATATTTT.

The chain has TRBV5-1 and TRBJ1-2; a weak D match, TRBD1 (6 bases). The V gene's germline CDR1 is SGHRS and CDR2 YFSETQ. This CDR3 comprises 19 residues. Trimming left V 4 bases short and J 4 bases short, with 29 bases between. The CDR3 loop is CASSLQTGLDAGVGYGYTF. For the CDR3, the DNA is TGCGCCAGCAGCCTTCAGACAGGCCTAGATGCGGGGGTTGGCTATGGCTACACCTTC. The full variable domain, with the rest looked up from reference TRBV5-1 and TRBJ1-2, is KAGVTQTPRYLIKTRGQQVTLSCSPISGHRSVSWYQQTPGQGLQFLFEYFSETQRNKGNFPGRFSGRQFSNSRSEMNVSTLELGDSALYLCASSLQTGLDAGVGYGYTFGSGTRLTVV.

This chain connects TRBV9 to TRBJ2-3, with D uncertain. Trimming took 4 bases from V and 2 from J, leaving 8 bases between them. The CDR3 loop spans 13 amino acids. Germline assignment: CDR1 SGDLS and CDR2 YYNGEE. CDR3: CASSLDNTDTQYF. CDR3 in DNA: TGTGCCAGCAGCTTAGACAACACAGATACGCAGTATTTT. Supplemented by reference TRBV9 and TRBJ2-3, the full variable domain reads DSGVTQTPKHLITATGQRVTLRCSPRSGDLSVYWYQQSLDQGLQFLIQYYNGEERAKGNILERFSAQQFPDLHSELNLSSLELGDSALYFCASSLDNTDTQYFGPGTRLTVL.

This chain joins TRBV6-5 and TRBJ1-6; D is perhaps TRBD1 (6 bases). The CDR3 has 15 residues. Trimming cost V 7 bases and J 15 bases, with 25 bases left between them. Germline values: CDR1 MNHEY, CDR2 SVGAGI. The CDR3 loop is CASILPRGTSDHLHF. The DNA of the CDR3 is TGTGCCAGCATCTTACCCAGGGGCACGTCGGATCACCTCCACTTT.

DNA for the CDR3: TGTGCCAGCACCTCGACAGGGGTTAATGGAGAGCAGTACTTC. Translating gives CASTSTGVNGEQYF. This sequence joins TRBV6-5 and TRBJ2-7; 8 bases map to TRBD1. The J segment lost 7 bases and the V segment lost 7 bases, leaving 12 bases of the junction unmatched. CDR1 and CDR2 (germline): MNHEY, SVGAGI. The CDR3 runs to 14 residues.

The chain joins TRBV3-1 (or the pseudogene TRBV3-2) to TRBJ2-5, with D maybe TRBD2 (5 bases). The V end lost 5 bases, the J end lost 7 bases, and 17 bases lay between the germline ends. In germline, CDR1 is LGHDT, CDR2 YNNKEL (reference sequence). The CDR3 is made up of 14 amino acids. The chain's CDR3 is CASSSRGAAGTQYF. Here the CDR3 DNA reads TGTGCCAGCAGCTCCCGGGGAGCTGCGGGGACCCAGTACTTC.

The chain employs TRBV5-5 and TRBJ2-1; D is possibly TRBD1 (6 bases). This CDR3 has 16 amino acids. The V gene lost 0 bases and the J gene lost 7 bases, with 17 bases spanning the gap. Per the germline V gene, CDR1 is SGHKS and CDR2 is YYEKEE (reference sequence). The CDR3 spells CASSLGAGQSRNEQFF. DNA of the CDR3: TGTGCCAGCAGCTTGGGGGCCGGACAGTCGCGGAATGAGCAGTTCTTC.

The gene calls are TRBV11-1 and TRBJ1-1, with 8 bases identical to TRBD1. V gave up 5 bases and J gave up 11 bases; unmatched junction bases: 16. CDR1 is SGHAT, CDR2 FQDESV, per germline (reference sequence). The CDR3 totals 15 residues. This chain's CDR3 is CASSPTRTGIKGAFF. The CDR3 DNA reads TGTGCCAGCAGCCCCACCCGGACAGGGATAAAGGGGGCTTTCTTT.

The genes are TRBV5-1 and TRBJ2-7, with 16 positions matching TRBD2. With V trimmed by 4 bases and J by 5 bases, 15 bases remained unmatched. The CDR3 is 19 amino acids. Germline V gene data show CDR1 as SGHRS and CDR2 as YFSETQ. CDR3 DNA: TGCGCCAGCAGCCGGGTACCGGGACTAGCGGGGGGGCTCGGGAACGAGCAGTACTTC. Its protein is CASSRVPGLAGGLGNEQYF. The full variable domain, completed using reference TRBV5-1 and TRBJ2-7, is KAGVTQTPRYLIKTRGQQVTLSCSPISGHRSVSWYQQTPGQGLQFLFEYFSETQRNKGNFPGRFSGRQFSNSRSEMNVSTLELGDSALYLCASSRVPGLAGGLGNEQYFGPGTRLTVT.

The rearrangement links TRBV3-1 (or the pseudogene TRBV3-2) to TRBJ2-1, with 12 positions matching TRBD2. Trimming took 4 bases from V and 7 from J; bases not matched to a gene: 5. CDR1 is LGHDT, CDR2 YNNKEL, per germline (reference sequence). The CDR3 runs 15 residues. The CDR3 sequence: CASSPLAGGRNEQFF. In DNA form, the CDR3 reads TGTGCCAGCAGCCCCCTAGCGGGGGGGCGTAATGAGCAGTTCTTC.

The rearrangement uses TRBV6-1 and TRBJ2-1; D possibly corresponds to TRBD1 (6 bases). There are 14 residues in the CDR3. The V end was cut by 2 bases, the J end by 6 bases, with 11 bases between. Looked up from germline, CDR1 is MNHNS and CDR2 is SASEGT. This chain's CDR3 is CASSESGVINEQFF. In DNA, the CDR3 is TGTGCCAGCAGTGAATCAGGGGTGATCAATGAGCAGTTCTTC.

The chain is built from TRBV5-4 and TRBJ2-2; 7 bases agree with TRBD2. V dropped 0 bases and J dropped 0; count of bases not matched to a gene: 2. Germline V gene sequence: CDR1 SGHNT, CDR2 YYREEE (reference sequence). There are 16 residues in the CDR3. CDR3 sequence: CASSLVSGSNTGELFF. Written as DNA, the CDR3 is TGTGCCAGCAGCTTGGTTAGCGGGTCGAACACCGGGGAGCTGTTTTTT.

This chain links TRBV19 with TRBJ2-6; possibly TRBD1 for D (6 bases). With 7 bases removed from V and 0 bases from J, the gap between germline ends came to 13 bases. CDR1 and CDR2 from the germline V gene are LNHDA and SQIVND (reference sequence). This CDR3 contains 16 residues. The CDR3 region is CASKAGVISGANVLTF. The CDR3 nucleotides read TGTGCCAGTAAGGCAGGGGTCATCTCTGGGGCCAACGTCCTGACTTTC.

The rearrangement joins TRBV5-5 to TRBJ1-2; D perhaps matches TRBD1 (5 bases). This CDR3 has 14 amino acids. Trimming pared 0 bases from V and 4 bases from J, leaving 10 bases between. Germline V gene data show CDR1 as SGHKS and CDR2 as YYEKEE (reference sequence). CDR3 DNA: TGTGCCAGCAGCTTGGATACAGGTTTCTATGGCTACACCTTC. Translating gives CASSLDTGFYGYTF.